The 9 T cell receptor beta chains below were found in one sample sequenced in a study of blood T cell repertoires in COVID-19. Clones were sequenced by immunoSEQ multiplex PCR, and TCRdb holds only the in-frame ones, with some missing. The data contain approximately 200,000 clones, less than 85% of them singletons. The sequenced sample was peripheral blood. These receptors were obtained from a woman aged 45-65 years with acute or convalescent COVID-19.

The chain joins TRBV2 to TRBJ1-4; a weak D match, TRBD1 (5 bases). The CDR3 has 13 residues. CDR1 and CDR2 (germline): SNHLY, FYNNEI. The V end lost 11 bases, the J end lost 3 bases, and 13 bases lay between the germline ends. CDR3 loop: CASSRGANEKLFF. The CDR3, as DNA: TGTGCCTCTTCCCGGGGGGCTAATGAAAAACTGTTTTTT.

The V gene is TRBV18, the J gene TRBJ1-2; D may be TRBD1 (5 bases). The germline V gene encodes CDR1 KGHSH and CDR2 LQKENI. Deletions cut 3 bases from V and 3 bases from J, with 8 bases between. The CDR3 is made up of 13 amino acids. CDR3 residues: CASSPRDDYGYTF. The CDR3 DNA follows: TGTGCCAGCTCACCCAGGGATGACTATGGCTACACCTTC.

The chain is built from TRBV3-1 (or the pseudogene TRBV3-2) and TRBJ1-2, with TRBD1 identical over 9 bases. The CDR3 has 13 residues. From germline, CDR1 is LGHDT and CDR2 YNNKEL (reference sequence). V was pared by 7 bases and J by 14 bases, with 14 bases of the junction left unmatched. This CDR3 reads CASTRPGTGLVTF. The CDR3 DNA follows: TGTGCCAGCACCCGTCCCGGGACAGGGCTGGTGACCTTC.

The V call is TRBV18, the J call TRBJ1-6; 8 nucleotides line up with TRBD1. Germline CDR1 KGHSH, CDR2 LQKENI. J gave up 8 bases and V 3 bases, and 9 bases lay outside the gene matches. This CDR3 has 16 residues. The CDR3 DNA reads as TGTGCCAGCTCACCTCTAGGACAGGGCTCGGATTCACCCCTCCACTTT. Translation: CASSPLGQGSDSPLHF.

Only a few counts were recorded for this clone. The chain is built from TRBV5-1 and TRBJ1-3, with 11 bases that match TRBD1. CDR3 length: 16 residues. The V gene's germline CDR1 is SGHRS and CDR2 YFSETQ. Trimming at V came to 4 bases and at J to 2 bases, leaving 5 bases not matched to a gene. The CDR3 sequence is CASSIGQGATGNTIYF. DNA of the CDR3: TGCGCCAGCAGCATAGGACAGGGGGCTACTGGAAACACCATATATTTT.

This rearrangement joins TRBV27 to TRBJ1-2, with 10 bases lining up with TRBD1. The CDR3 contains 14 residues. Germline V gene lookup returns CDR1 MNHEY and CDR2 SMNVEV (reference sequence). V dropped 3 bases and J dropped 6; count of bases not matched to a gene: 4. The CDR3 loop is CASSFGTGVNGYTF. The CDR3 DNA follows: TGTGCCAGCAGTTTTGGGACAGGGGTTAATGGCTACACCTTC.

The gene calls are TRBV2 and TRBJ2-1; TRBD2 matches at 10 bases. Germline loops: CDR1 SNHLY, CDR2 FYNNEI. J gave up 3 bases and V 1 base, and 6 bases lay outside the gene matches. The CDR3 length is 17 residues. CDR3 nucleotide sequence: TGTGCCAGCAGTGAAGTTAGGAGACTAGCGGGCTACAATGAGCAGTTCTTC. This gives the protein CASSEVRRLAGYNEQFF. Full variable domain (missing parts from reference TRBV2 and TRBJ2-1): EPEVTQTPSHQVTQMGQEVILRCVPISNHLYFYWYRQILGQKVEFLVSFYNNEISEKSEIFDDQFSVERPDGSNFTLKIRSTKLEDSAMYFCASSEVRRLAGYNEQFFGPGTRLTVL.

The chain employs TRBV10-2 and TRBJ1-6; D unclear. The V end was cut by 0 bases, the J end by 7 bases, with 10 bases between. CDR1 and CDR2 (germline): WSHSY, SAAADI. CDR3 length: 15 residues. This CDR3 reads CASSESKSGNSPLHF. The CDR3 DNA reads as TGCGCCAGCAGTGAGTCGAAGTCGGGGAATTCACCCCTCCACTTT.

CDR3 nucleotide sequence: TGCGCCAGCAGGACAGGTGGGCCTAAGGGTACTGAAGCTTTCTTT. This gives the protein CASRTGGPKGTEAFF. This chain connects TRBV5-1 to TRBJ1-1, with D perhaps matching TRBD1 (6 bases). CDR3 length equals 15 residues. The V and J ends lost 5 bases and 5 bases respectively, with 19 bases between them. From germline, CDR1 is SGHRS and CDR2 YFSETQ.